This is a list of T cell receptor beta chains from one sample in a study of T cell changes during pregnancy in multiple sclerosis. This table comes from immunoSEQ multiplex PCR, and its TCRdb copy is limited to in-frame clones, with some not included. Of some 37,000 clones listed, around 91% are singletons. This specimen consisted of CD8+ T cells from peripheral blood mononuclear cells, obtained in the third trimester of pregnancy. All receptors come from a female donor with multiple sclerosis, enrolled in a pregnancy study. Each CDR3 is given with its conserved first and last residue. D genes are given only for firm matches. The size entry is marked missing in some rows and otherwise reads once, few, many or a size class.

>NA|TRBJ1-1|TRBD1|TRBV9
TGTGCCAGCAGCGAGACAGGGGGACCTGAAGCTTTCTTT
CASSETGGPEAFF
>NA|TRBJ1-5|TRBD1|TRBV30
TGTGCCTGGGACCTGGGACAGGGACGCAATCAGCCCCAGCATTTT
CAWDLGQGRNQPQHF
>NA|TRBJ1-5|NA|TRBV27
TGTGCCAGCAGTCCCGGACAGACCCTTTATCAGCCCCAGCATTTT
CASSPGQTLYQPQHF
>NA|TRBJ2-3|TRBD2|TRBV5-8
TGTGCCAGCAGCTGGACTAGCGGTTACACAGATACGCAGTATTTT
CASSWTSGYTDTQYF
>NA|TRBJ2-1|TRBD2|TRBV27
TGTGCCAGCACCCTTATTGGGGGGGGCAATGAGCAGTTCTTC
CASTLIGGGNEQFF
>NA|TRBJ2-2|TRBD1|TRBV11-3
TGTGCCAGCAGCATACTAGGGACAGGGAACACCGGGGAGCTGTTTTTT
CASSILGTGNTGELFF
>NA|TRBJ1-6|NA|TRBV4-2
TGTGCCAGCAGCAAGAAGGAGGGGACCAATTCACCCCTCCACTTT
CASSKKEGTNSPLHF
>NA|TRBJ1-1|NA|TRBV28
TGTGCCAGCATCCCGTCAGCGGTATACATGAACACTGAAGCTTTCTTT
CASIPSAVYMNTEAFF
>NA|TRBJ2-1|TRBD2|TRBV6-6
TGTGCCAGCAGACCCGGGACTAGCGGGAGGAGAGGTGAGCAGTTCTTC
CASRPGTSGRRGEQFF
>NA|TRBJ2-3|NA|TRBV27
TGTGCCAGCAGCTCCCACAGGCGGTACAGCACAGATACGCAGTATTTT
CASSSHRRYSTDTQYF
>NA|TRBJ2-5|TRBD2|TRBV6-5
TGTGCCAGCCATAGCGGGAGTAGGAGAGAGACCCAGTACTTC
CASHSGSRRETQYF
>NA|TRBJ2-5|TRBD2|TRBV7-3
TGTGCCAGCAGCTTATTCGGGGGGGCTTTAGAGACCCAGTACTTC
CASSLFGGALETQYF
>few|TRBJ1-1|TRBD1|TRBV9
TGTGCCAGCGCCGACCAGGGGGACATATCGAACACTGAAGCTTTCTTT
CASADQGDISNTEAFF
>NA|TRBJ2-7|NA|TRBV29-1
TGCAGCGCCAAGGACAGATACGAGCAGTACTTC
CSAKDRYEQYF
>NA|TRBJ1-4|NA|TRBV6-5
TGTGCCAGCAGTTACTGGCAGGCGTCAACTAATGAAAAACTGTTTTTT
CASSYWQASTNEKLFF
>NA|TRBJ2-3|NA|TRBV7-3
TGTGCCAGCAGCCCCGGACAGCCAAGCACAGATACGCAGTATTTT
CASSPGQPSTDTQYF
>NA|TRBJ2-1|NA|TRBV7-9
TGTGCCAGCAGCTTACCAAACAATGAGCAGTTCTTC
CASSLPNNEQFF
>once|TRBJ1-4|TRBD1|TRBV5-1
TGCGCCAGCAGCTTAAATTCAGGGGGAACTAATGAAAAACTGTTTTTT
CASSLNSGGTNEKLFF
>NA|TRBJ1-5|NA|TRBV27
TGTGCCAGCAGCCAAACAGGGCCGACTGGGGTTTCTCAGCCCCAGCATTTT
CASSQTGPTGVSQPQHF
>NA|TRBJ2-1|NA|TRBV7-8
TGTGCCAGCAGCTTAGAGGGGGACAATGAGCAGTTCTTC
CASSLEGDNEQFF
>NA|TRBJ2-7|TRBD1|TRBV7-9
TGTGCCAGCAGCTGGACAGGCTACGAGCAGTACTTC
CASSWTGYEQYF
>NA|TRBJ2-1|TRBD2|TRBV9
TGTGCCAGCAGCGTAGACGGAGCGGGAGTAGATGAGCAGTTCTTC
CASSVDGAGVDEQFF
>NA|TRBJ2-1|NA|TRBV2
TGTGCCATCAACCCTAGGGGGGGGTACAATGAGCAGTTCTTC
CAINPRGGYNEQFF
>NA|TRBJ2-7|TRBD1|TRBV5-1
TGCGCCAGCAGACGGACAGGGTCCTACGAGCAGTACTTC
CASRRTGSYEQYF
>NA|TRBJ1-1|NA|TRBV6-5
TGTGCCAGCAGTTACGGAGCGGGCTTGAACACTGAAGCTTTCTTT
CASSYGAGLNTEAFF
>NA|TRBJ2-5|TRBD2|TRBV14
TGTGCCAGCAGCGGGACTAGCGGGAGTTTAGAGACCCAGTACTTC
CASSGTSGSLETQYF
>NA|TRBJ1-4|NA|TRBV5-6
TGTGCCAGCACCCTATTCAGGGAGGGAGATGAAAAACTGTTTTTT
CASTLFREGDEKLFF
>NA|TRBJ2-7|TRBD2|TRBV27
TGTGCCAGCAGTTTAGGGAGGGTCCCCCCCTACGAGCAGTACTTC
CASSLGRVPPYEQYF
>NA|TRBJ2-7|NA|TRBV11-3
TGTGCCAGCAGCCACTCTCCGCACGAGCAGTACTTC
CASSHSPHEQYF